This TCR beta chain is from a study of cytomegalovirus exposure and HLA in healthy donors. Overall study results and limits: Earlier analysis looked at TCR beta V segments, and most were productive about 87% or about 30% of the time.

The CDR3 has 14 amino acids. Germline CDR1 and CDR2: SQVTM and ANQGSEA. Primers: 60 Vbeta forward and 13 Jbeta reverse. Produced via immunoSEQ multiplex PCR; TCRdb's table is partial and in-frame only. This table has about 200,000 clones, about 81% appearing once. Of note for this clone: Its antigen is undetermined. A junction boundary mismatches the germline segment, possibly from a read error.

The source is a man between 18 and 29 years old in good health and CMV-seronegative. The sequenced sample consisted of PBMCs. V is TRBV29-1 and J is TRBJ2-5; TRBD2 aligns across 8 bases. The DNA of the CDR3 is TGCAGCGTTGAAGTACTAGCGGTTGGAGAGGCCCAGTACTTC. This gives the protein CSVEVLAVGEAQYF.